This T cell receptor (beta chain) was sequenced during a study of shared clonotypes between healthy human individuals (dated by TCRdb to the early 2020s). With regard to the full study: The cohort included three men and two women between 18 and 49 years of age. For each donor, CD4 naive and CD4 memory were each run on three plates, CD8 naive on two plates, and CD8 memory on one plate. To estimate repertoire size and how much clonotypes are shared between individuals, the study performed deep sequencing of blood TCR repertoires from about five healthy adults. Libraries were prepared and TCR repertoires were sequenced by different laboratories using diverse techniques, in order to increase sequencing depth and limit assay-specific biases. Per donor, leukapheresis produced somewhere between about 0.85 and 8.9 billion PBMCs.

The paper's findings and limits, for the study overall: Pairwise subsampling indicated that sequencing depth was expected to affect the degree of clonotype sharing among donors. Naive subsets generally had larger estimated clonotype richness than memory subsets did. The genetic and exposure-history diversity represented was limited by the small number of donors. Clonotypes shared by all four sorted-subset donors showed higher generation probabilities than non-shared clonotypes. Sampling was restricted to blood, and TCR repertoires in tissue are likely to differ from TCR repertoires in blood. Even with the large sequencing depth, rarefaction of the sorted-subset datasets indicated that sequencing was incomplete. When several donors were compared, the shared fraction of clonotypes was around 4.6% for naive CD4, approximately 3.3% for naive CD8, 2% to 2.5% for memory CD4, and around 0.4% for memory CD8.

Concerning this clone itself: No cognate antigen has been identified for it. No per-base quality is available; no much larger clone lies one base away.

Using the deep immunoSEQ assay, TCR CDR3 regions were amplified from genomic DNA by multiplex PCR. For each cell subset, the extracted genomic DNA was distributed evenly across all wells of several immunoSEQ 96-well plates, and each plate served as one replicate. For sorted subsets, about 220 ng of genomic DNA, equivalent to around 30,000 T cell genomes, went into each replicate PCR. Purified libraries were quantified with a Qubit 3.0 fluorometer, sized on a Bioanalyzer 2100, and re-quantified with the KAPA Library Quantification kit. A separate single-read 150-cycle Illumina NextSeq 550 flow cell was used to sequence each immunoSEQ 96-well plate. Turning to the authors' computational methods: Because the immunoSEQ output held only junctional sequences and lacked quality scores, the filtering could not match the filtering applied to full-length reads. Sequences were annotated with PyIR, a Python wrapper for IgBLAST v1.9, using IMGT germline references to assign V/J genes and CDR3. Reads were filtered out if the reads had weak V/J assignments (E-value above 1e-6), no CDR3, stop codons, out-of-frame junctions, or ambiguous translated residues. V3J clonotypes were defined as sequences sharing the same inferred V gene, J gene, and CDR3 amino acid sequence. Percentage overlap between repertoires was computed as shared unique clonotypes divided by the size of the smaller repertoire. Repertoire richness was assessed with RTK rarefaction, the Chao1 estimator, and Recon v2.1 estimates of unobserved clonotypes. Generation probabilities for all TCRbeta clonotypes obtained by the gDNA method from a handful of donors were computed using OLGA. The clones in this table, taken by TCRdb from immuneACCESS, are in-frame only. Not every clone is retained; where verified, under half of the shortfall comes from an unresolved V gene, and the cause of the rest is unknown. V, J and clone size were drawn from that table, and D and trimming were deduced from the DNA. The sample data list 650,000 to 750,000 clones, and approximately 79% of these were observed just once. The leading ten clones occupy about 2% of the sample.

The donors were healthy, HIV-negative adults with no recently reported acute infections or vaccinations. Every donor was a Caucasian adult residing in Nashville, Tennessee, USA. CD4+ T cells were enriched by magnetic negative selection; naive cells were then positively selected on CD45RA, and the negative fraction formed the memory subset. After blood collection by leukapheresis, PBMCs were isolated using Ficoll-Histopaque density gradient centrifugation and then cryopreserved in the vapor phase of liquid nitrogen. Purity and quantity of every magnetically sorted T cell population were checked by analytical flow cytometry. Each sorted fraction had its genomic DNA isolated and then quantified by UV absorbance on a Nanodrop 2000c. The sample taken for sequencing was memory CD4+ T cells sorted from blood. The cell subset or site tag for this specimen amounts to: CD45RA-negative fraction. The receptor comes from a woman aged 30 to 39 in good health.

The CDR3 region: CASSWTGTGNADTQYF. Here is the DNA: TGTGCCAGCAGCTGGACCGGGACAGGGAATGCAGATACGCAGTATTTT. In this chain, TRBV5-5 is recombined with TRBJ2-3, with 9 bases matching TRBD1. The germline V end is reduced by 3 bases and the J end by 4 bases; junction bases left unmatched: 9. The CDR3 numbers 16 residues from cysteine through phenylalanine. Solely the CDR3 DNA is kept, with 48 bases framed from the first base. Taken from the germline V gene (reference sequence), the CDR1 and CDR2 loops are SGHKS and YYEKEE.